This T cell receptor (beta chain) originates from a study of T cell changes during pregnancy in multiple sclerosis (dated by TCRdb to the late 2010s). In terms of the full investigation: In women with multiple sclerosis, the researchers looked at how the T cell repertoire shifted as pregnancy progressed.

Trimming costs V 1 base and J 15 bases, and their ends lie 13 bases apart. As encoded in the germline V gene, CDR1 is SNHLY while CDR2 is FYNNEI. The CDR3 runs 12 residues from the cysteine to the phenylalanine. Only CDR3 DNA is held: 36 bases, read in frame from base 1. Worth noting for this clone: The target of this receptor is not known. No quality values exist for individual bases; no much larger clone is one base distant.

The library was generated by the immunoSEQ multiplex PCR assay. Entries here come from immuneACCESS through TCRdb and include only in-frame sequences with V and J called. Some clones fail to appear in such tables; in the studies checked, an unresolved V gene covers under half of the shortfall, and the cause of the remainder is unknown. The sample table lists around 40,000 clones, about 92% of them with a count of one. The ten largest clonotypes hold less than 0.9% of the sample. The receptor was isolated from a female donor with multiple sclerosis, enrolled in a pregnancy study. Recombination joined TRBV2 with TRBJ2-1; a tentative D match to TRBD1 spans 6 bases. Source: CD4+ T cells from peripheral blood mononuclear cells, taken in the third trimester of pregnancy. The CDR3 protein sequence reads: CASSEVQGFMFF. The sequenced DNA is TGTGCCAGCAGTGAAGTACAGGGTTTTATGTTCTTC.